Described below is a single T cell receptor beta chain sequence and its context. Germline-derived CDR1 and CDR2 are MDHEN and SYDVKM. The V end lost 6 bases, the J end lost 5 bases, and 19 bases lay between the germline ends. The CDR3 totals 16 residues. This specimen belongs to a study of blood T cell repertoires in COVID-19. Study processing details: How many nucleated cells were present was estimated from reference gene primer amplification. Sequencing used immunoSEQ multiplex PCR; TCRdb keeps in-frame clones, though not all of them. The V and J calls and the clone size are those of that table, but D and trimming were determined from the DNA. Of 200,000 to 300,000 clones listed, around four fifths are singletons.

The receptor's source is a man between 50 and 59 years old with acute or convalescent COVID-19. Sequencing was done on a sample of peripheral blood. The chain recombines TRBV28 with TRBJ1-4; a possible D gene is TRBD1 (6 bases). The CDR3 region has the DNA TGTGCCAGCAGCTTAAACACAGGGAGGGGGAATGAAAAACTGTTTTTT. Translated, it gives CASSLNTGRGNEKLFF.